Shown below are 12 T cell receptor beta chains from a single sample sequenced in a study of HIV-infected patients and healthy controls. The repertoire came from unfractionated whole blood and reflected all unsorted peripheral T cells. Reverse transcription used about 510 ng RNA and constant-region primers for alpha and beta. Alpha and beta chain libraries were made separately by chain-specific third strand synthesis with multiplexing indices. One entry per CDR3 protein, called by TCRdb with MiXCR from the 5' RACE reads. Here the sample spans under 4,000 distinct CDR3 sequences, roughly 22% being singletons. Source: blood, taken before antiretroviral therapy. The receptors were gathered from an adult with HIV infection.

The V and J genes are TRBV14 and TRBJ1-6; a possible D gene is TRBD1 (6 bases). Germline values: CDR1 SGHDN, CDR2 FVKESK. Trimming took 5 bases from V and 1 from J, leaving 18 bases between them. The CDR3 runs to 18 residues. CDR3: CASSYQGGGRSYNSPLHF. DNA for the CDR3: TGTGCCAGCAGCTACCAAGGGGGAGGAAGGTCCTATAATTCACCCCTCCACTTT.

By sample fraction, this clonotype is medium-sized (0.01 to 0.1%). CDR3 in amino acids: CSARVPGPRSYNEQFF. The DNA for the CDR3 is TGCAGTGCTAGAGTCCCGGGACCCCGATCCTACAATGAGCAGTTCTTC. This chain connects TRBV20-1 to TRBJ2-1; either TRBD1 or TRBD2 may supply D (5 bases each). Germline-derived CDR1 and CDR2 are DFQATT and SNEGSKA (reference sequence). The V end lost 1 base, the J end lost 1 base, and 14 bases lay between the germline ends. This CDR3 is 16 amino acids long.

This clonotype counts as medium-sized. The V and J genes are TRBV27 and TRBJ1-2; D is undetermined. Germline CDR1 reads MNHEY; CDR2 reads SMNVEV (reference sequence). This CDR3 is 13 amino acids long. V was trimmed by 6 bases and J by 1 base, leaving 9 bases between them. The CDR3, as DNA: TGTGCCAGCAGAGCCTTCAATAACTATGGCTACACCTTC. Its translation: CASRAFNNYGYTF.

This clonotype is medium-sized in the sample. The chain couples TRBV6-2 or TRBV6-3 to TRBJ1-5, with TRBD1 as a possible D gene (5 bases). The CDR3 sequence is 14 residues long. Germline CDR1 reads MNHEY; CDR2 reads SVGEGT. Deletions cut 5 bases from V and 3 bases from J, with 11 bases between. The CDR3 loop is CASSRDGNNQPQHF. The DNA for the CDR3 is TGTGCCAGCAGTCGGGACGGTAACAATCAGCCCCAGCATTTT.

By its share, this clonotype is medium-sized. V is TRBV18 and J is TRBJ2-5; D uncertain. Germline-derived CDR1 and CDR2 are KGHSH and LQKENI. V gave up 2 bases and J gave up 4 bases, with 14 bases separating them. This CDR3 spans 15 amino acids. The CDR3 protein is CASSPNTISRETQYF. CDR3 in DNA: TGTGCCAGCTCACCAAATACAATATCGCGAGAGACCCAGTACTTC.

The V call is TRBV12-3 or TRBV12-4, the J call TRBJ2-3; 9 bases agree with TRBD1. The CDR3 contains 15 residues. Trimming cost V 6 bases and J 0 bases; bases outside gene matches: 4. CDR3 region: CASSQQGASTDTQYF. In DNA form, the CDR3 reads TGTGCCAGCAGCCAACAGGGGGCTAGCACAGATACGCAGTATTTT.

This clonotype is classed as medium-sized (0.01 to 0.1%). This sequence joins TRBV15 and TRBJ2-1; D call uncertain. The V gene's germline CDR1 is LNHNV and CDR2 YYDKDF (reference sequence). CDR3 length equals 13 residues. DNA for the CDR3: TGTGCTGCAAGCTCAAACTCCTACAATGAGCAGTTCTTC. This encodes CAASSNSYNEQFF.

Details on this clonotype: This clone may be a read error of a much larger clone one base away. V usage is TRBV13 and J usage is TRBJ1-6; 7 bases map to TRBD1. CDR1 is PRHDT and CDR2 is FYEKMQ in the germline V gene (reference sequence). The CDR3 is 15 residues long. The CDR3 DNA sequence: TGTGCCAGCAGCTTAGGTGACAGGGAGAGCTCACACCTCCACTTT. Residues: CASSLGDRESSHLHF.

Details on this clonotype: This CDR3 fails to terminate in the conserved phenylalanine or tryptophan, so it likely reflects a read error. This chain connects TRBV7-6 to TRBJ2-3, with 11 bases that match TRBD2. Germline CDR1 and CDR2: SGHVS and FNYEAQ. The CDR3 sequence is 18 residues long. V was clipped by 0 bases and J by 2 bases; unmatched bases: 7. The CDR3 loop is CASSLALLAGGHTDTQYL. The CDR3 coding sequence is TGTGCCAGCAGCTTAGCCCTTCTAGCGGGGGGCCACACAGATACGCAGTATTTG.

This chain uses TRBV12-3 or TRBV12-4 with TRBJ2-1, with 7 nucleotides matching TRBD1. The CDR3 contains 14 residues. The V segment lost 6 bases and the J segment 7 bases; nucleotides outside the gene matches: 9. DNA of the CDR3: TGTGCCAGCAGCTTCGACAGGGATAGAAATGAGCAGTTCTTC. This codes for CASSFDRDRNEQFF.

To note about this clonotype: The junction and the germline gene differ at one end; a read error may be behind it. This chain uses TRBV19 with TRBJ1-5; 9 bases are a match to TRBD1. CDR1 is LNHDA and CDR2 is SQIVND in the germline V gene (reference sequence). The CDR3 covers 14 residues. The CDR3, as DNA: TGTGACAGTAGTCCCACAGGGGGCCCTCAGCCCCAGCATTTT. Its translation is CDSSPTGGPQPQHF. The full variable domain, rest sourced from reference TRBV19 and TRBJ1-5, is DGGITQSPKYLFRKEGQNVTLSCEQNLNHDAMYWYRQDPGQGLRLIYYSQIVNDFQKGDIAEGYSVSREKKESFPLTVTSAQKNPTAFYLCDSSPTGGPQPQHFGDGTRLSIL.

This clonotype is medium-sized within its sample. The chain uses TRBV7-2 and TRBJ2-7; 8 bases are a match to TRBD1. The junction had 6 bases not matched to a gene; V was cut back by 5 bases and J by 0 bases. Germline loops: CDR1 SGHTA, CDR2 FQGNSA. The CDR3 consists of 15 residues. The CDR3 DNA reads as TGTGCCAGCAGCCCGGGGACAGGTCCCTCCTACGAGCAGTACTTC. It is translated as CASSPGTGPSYEQYF. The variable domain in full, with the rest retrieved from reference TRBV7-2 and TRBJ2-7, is GAGVSQSPSNKVTEKGKDVELRCDPISGHTALYWYRQSLGQGLEFLIYFQGNSAPDKSGLPSDRFSAERTGGSVSTLTIQRTQQEDSAVYLCASSPGTGPSYEQYFGPGTRLTVT.